The clone carrying this TCR beta chain was recorded at least ten times. Its antigen remains unknown. This entry comes from a study of T-cell memory formation after mild COVID-19. Findings and limits, study-wide: Pre-infection memory harbored some responding clones, suggesting cross-reactive memory joined.

Constant-segment primers and 5'RACE yielded cDNA libraries for TCR alpha and TCR beta, each carrying sample barcodes and UMIs. TCRdb reprocessed the 5' RACE reads via MiXCR and lists one record per CDR3 protein. The data hold approximately 180,000 distinct CDR3 sequences, with about a sixth observed a single time. Per the germline V gene, CDR1 is SGHAT and CDR2 is FQNNGV. The CDR3 is made up of 13 amino acids. The V end lost 5 bases, the J end lost 0 bases, and 8 bases lay between the germline ends. This sequence joins TRBV11-2 and TRBJ2-7, with D tentatively TRBD2 (6 bases). What was sequenced was PBMCs or a T cell subset sorted from them (not recorded which). The sequence was collected from an adult woman who had mild COVID-19 (a few samples of this study predate the infection). Cell type and time point are not known. CDR3 DNA: TGTGCCAGCAGCCGTAGCGGCTCCTACGAGCAGTACTTC. This translates into CASSRSGSYEQYF.